One T cell receptor (beta chain) is described in this entry. The specificity of this receptor is unknown. No base-level quality is on record; no much larger clone is a single base apart. The method was the immunoSEQ multiplex PCR assay. The multiplex PCR relied on a mix of 60 forward primers for TCR Vbeta segments and 13 reverse primers for TCR Jbeta segments. Amplification of the CDR3 region of rearranged TCR beta genes was performed with a multiplex PCR assay on genomic DNA. On the Illumina HiSeq System, the amplified TCR beta libraries were sequenced as 87-base-pair reads. The authors processed their data as follows. A later analysis counted tens of millions of unique TCR beta chains across the 670 or so repertoires, and some 11 million of these chains were shared by at least two donors. To remove PCR and sequencing errors, raw reads were error-corrected and collapsed into unique sequences using a nearest-neighbor algorithm that merged closely related sequences. V, D and J gene segments were assigned by aligning CDR3 sequences to IMGT reference sequences. For a sequence to be retained, a match of at least six nucleotides to both a V gene segment and a J gene segment was required. A rearrangement counted as productive if the CDR3 had no stop codons and remained in frame with V and J, and every other rearrangement counted as non-productive. Following IMGT convention, CDR3 was defined as the stretch from the second conserved V-encoded cysteine to the conserved J-encoded phenylalanine. Sequences without an unambiguous match to a single V gene segment were excluded from the earlier analysis of over 500 of the donors. An earlier analysis of under 750 of the donors called V segments functional above 56.7% productive rearrangements and segregating when the between-donor standard deviation exceeded 5%. A statistical classification framework was built for diagnosing cytomegalovirus status from the catalog of TCR beta chain sequences. In a later analysis, TCR nucleotide sequences were compared against IMGT/GENE-DB human TR gene sequences so that V and J genes could be assigned. Using the TCRdist pipeline, a later analysis assigned CDR3 sequences along with most-parsimonious VDJ recombination scenarios. In a later analysis, each TCR beta chain was defined by its CDR3 amino acid sequence together with its V-gene family, and reads lacking a unique V-gene family were excluded. A later analysis removed 450 to 600 highly shared, low-generation-probability nucleotide sequences to deal with suspected cross-contamination and a sequencing artifact. A later analysis calculated a clonal expansion index for each public chain from normalized within-repertoire ranks of inferred template counts. A later analysis computed generation probabilities with a VDJ recombination model fitted to out-of-frame rearrangements, and checked the results against IGoR. In a later analysis, hypergeometric tests were used to score TCR-TCR, TCR-HLA and TCR-CMV co-occurrence, with a repertoire-size bias correction applied to TCR pairs. To estimate false discovery rates, a later analysis permuted the HLA or CMV assignments 20 times. In a later analysis, co-occurring TCRs were grouped with DBSCAN, and TCRdist sequence similarity was added when clustering was performed within HLA-allele-positive subsets. Repertoires with fewer than 30,000 or more than 120,000 public chains were left out of co-occurrence clustering, as were four to six repertoires with anomalous nucleotide sharing. The table comes from immuneACCESS by way of TCRdb, which keeps in-frame sequences with V and J called. Part of the clones is missing from these tables; in studies checked, under half for an unresolved V gene and the rest for unknown reasons. V, J and clone size are those of that table, while D and trimming were read from the DNA. This sample lists 200,000 or so clones; 75% to 85% were detected once. The biggest ten clones account for around 6.3% of the sample.

Germline trimming amounts to 7 bases on V and 6 bases on J, with 12 as the count of junction bases outside the gene matches. From its cysteine to its phenylalanine, the CDR3 spans 15 amino acids. The only DNA kept is the CDR3, 45 bases in frame from the first base. CDR1 SGHDT and CDR2 YYEEEE are derived from the germline V gene. The data belong to a study of cytomegalovirus exposure and HLA in healthy donors (dated by TCRdb to about 2017). For the wider study: In an earlier analysis of under 750 of the donors, around 300 Gb of sequence data and just under 120 million unique TCR beta sequences from roughly 200 million T cells were reported. Genome-wide SNP genotypes for about three fifths of the 666 donors were used in a later genetic analysis, which treated that subset as a discovery cohort. In the later analysis, no new phenotypic data were used to find candidate immune exposures; instead, reliance was placed on TCR beta sequences and their occurrence across donors. The number of typed donors differed by locus: about 620-640 for A, B, C, DRB1 and DQB1; 500 to 550 for DQA1; 606 for DPA1; and around 450 for DPB1. All discovery cohort repertoires had been generated on a single sequencing platform. A few DR-DQ haplotypes were treated as single units for association and clustering because of strong linkage in the cohort. The study aimed to test whether cataloging public T cell receptors could reveal signatures of past pathogen exposure. The genetic ancestry cluster associated with self-reported Caucasian donors included about four fifths of the 350 to 500 genotyped donors. To decide whether each TCR beta V gene segment behaved as functional or pseudogenic, an earlier analysis of 587 of the donors relied on high-throughput TCR beta sequencing. In a later analysis, previously published TCR beta repertoires from more than 500 donors were re-analyzed and high-resolution HLA genotyping was added so that TCR occurrence patterns could be studied. Class I and class II HLA loci were covered by the typing at four-digit resolution. Besides the first cohort of approximately 670 subjects, a separate validation cohort made up of over a hundred different subjects was used. Donor age, sex, ethnicity and CMV serostatus were compiled together with the repertoire data. An early release that covered about 600 HLA-typed donors contained about 290 gigabases of sequencing data and tens of millions of unique TCR sequences. The T cell repertoires of 700 or so subjects were profiled by immunosequencing and related to cytomegalovirus serostatus. On average, roughly 240,000 unique TCR beta nucleotide sequences were sequenced per donor among 300 to 500 genotyped donors of the cohort, with 15% to 20% of those sequences being non-productive. High-throughput TCR immunosequencing, statistical association of individual TCRs with disease status, and machine learning were combined to predict cytomegalovirus infection status.

The cohort was made up of about 670 healthy bone marrow donors. At the time of sampling, every cohort member was nominally healthy, though immune exposures that went unrecorded were likely present. The donor tested CMV seropositive, placing the donor among the 289 seropositive members of the cohort. Each donor provided a peripheral blood sample, and peripheral blood mononuclear cells were used for TCR beta sequencing. The Qiagen DNeasy Blood Extraction Kit was used to extract genomic DNA from the blood cell samples. Points the paper makes about the study in general: Because HLA typing was missing for some donors at each locus, association tests included only the typed subset. V-gene and J-gene trimming of TCR beta chains was associated with a missense DCLRE1C variant in a later genetic analysis, and the association was replicated in an independent cohort. A few of the identified cytomegalovirus-associated TCR beta chains were confirmed in vitro to be specific for cytomegalovirus antigens. When HLA alleles, especially DR and DQ, strongly co-occurred, attributing TCR associations to individual alleles was difficult. The classifier was reported to diagnose cytomegalovirus status with high specificity and sensitivity in both the original and validation cohorts. The study gave a list of about 160 TCR beta chains associated with cytomegalovirus. While some public TCRs were present in many individuals, most TCR sequences turned up only very rarely across donors. Most CMV-associated TCR beta chains appeared to be HLA-restricted in a later analysis, and the HLA associations seemed to be driven largely by CMV exposure. It was suggested by the authors that the approach could potentially be generalized to other disease states and immunological phenotypes. According to a later genetic analysis, donors in an Asian-associated ancestry cluster had fewer N-insertions in productive TCRs than the roughly 700-donor mean. Because counts were too low, fewer than 20 rarely observed V segments, including chromosome 9 orphons, were excluded from the earlier analysis of fewer than 650 of the donors. In a later analysis, 15,000 to 20,000 TCR beta sequences were associated with specific HLA alleles at a false discovery rate of 0.05. Broadly in line with IMGT annotations, most TCR beta V segments showed up in productive rearrangements about 87% or about 30% of the time in an earlier analysis of several hundred of the donors. Roughly uniform sequencing depth across donors was assumed in presence/absence analyses, although this assumption may not hold. A later analysis reported that several top co-occurrence clusters appeared linked to parvovirus B19, influenza, CMV and Epstein-Barr virus. A later analysis found that HLA-associated TCR beta chains were more clonally expanded and had lower generation probabilities than equally common non-associated chains. A group of highly shared sequence variants was considered likely to be a technical artifact of the sequencing pipeline. Only TCR beta chains were sequenced in this cohort, and the absence of alpha or paired-chain data limited detectable features. In a later analysis, the rate of TCR association differed among HLA loci, with DRB1 alleles having the most associated TCRs and HLA-C alleles having the fewest. A further reported finding was that TCR beta sequences accurately predicted the HLA-A and HLA-B alleles for most subjects in the first cohort. Immune exposure information for the cohort was limited to CMV serostatus. Because the 87-base-pair reads could not distinguish some IMGT-functional V segments, including TRBV6-2 and TRBV6-3, those segments were excluded. Correlated functional status among segregating V segments might be attributable to linkage disequilibrium, but an unknown experimental factor could not be ruled out.

The V gene is TRBV5-6 and the J gene is TRBJ2-3, and 9 junction bases match TRBD2. This receptor was obtained from a woman aged 50 to 65 in good health and CMV-seropositive. The sample consisted of PBMCs. The DNA sequence reads TGTGCCAGCTCACCTTTGGCGGGAGGGGTGGATACGCAGTATTTT. This yields the protein CASSPLAGGVDTQYF.